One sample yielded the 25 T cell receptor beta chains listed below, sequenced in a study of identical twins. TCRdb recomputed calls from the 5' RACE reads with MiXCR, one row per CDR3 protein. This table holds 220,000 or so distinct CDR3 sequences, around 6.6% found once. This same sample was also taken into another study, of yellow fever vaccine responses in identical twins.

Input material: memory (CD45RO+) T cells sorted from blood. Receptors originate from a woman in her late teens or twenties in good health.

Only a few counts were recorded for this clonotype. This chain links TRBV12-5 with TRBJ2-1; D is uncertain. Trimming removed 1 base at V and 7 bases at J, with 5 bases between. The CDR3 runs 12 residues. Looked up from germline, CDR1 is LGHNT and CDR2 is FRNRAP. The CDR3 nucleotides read TGTGCTAGTGGTTTGGGTCCGAATGAGCAGTTCTTC. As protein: CASGLGPNEQFF.

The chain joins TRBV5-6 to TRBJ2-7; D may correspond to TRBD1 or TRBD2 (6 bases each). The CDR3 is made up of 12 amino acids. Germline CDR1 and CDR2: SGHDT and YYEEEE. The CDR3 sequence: CASSLRGRKQHV. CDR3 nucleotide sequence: TGTGCCAGCAGCTTGCGGGGGCGCAAGCAGCACGTC.

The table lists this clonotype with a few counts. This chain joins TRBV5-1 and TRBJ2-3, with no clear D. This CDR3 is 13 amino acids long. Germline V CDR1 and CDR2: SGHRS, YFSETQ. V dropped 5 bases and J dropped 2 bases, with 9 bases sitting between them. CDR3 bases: TGCGCCAGCAGGGGAACTCACACAGATACGCAGTATTTT. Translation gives CASRGTHTDTQYF.

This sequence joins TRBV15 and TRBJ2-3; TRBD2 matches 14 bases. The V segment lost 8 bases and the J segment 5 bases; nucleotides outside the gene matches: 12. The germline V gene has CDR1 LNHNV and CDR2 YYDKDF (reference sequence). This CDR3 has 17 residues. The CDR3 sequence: CATRTGLAGAGGDTQYF. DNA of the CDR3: TGTGCCACCCGGACGGGACTAGCGGGAGCGGGGGGAGATACGCAGTATTTT.

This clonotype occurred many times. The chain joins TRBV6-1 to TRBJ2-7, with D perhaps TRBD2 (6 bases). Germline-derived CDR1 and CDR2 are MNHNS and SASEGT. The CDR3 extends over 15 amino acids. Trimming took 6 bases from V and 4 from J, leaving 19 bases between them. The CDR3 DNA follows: TGTGCCAGCAGCCACTTACCCGGGAGCGGGTACGAGCAGTACTTC. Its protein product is CASSHLPGSGYEQYF.

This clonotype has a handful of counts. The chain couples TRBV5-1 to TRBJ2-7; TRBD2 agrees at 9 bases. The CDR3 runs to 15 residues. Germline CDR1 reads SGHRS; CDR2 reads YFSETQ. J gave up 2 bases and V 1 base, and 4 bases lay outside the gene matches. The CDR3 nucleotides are TGCGCCAGCAGCTTGTCAGCGGGAGGACCCTACGAGCAGTACTTC. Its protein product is CASSLSAGGPYEQYF.

The CDR3 DNA is TGCGCCAGCGGACGGGACAGCACCAGTGGTGTTTCACCCCTCCACTTT. As protein: CASGRDSTSGVSPLHF. The chain carries TRBV10-2 and TRBJ1-6; 7 bases align to TRBD1. The germline V gene has CDR1 WSHSY and CDR2 SAAADI. CDR3 length: 16 amino acids. V gave up 8 bases and J gave up 9 bases; unmatched junction bases: 16.

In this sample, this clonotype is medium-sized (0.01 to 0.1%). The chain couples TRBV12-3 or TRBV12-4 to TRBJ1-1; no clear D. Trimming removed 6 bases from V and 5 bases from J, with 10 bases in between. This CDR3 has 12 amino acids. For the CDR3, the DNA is TGTGCCAGCAGATTAACGGGGACTGAAGCTTTCTTT. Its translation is CASRLTGTEAFF.

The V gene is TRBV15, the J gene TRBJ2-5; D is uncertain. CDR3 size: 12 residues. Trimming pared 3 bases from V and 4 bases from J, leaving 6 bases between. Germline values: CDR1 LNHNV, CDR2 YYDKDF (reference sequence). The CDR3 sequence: CATSRGGETQYF. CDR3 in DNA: TGTGCCACCAGCAGGGGTGGAGAGACCCAGTACTTC. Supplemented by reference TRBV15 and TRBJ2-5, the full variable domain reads DAMVIQNPRYQVTQFGKPVTLSCSQTLNHNVMYWYQQKSSQAPKLLFHYYDKDFNNEADTPDNFQSRRPNTSFCFLDIRSPGLGDTAMYLCATSRGGETQYFGPGTRLLVL.

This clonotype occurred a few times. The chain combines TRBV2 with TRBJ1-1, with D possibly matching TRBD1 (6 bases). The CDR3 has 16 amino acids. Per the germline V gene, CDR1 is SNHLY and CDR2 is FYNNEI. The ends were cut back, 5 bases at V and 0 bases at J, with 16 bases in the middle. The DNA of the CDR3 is TGTGCCAGCAGTTTAAAAGCCGGGACACTGAACACTGAAGCTTTCTTT. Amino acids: CASSLKAGTLNTEAFF.

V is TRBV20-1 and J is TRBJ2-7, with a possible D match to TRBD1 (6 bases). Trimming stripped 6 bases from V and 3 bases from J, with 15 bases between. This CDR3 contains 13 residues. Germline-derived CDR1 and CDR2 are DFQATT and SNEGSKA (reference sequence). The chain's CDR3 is CSAANDRLYEQYV. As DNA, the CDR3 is TGCAGTGCAGCCAACGACAGGCTCTACGAGCAGTACGTC.

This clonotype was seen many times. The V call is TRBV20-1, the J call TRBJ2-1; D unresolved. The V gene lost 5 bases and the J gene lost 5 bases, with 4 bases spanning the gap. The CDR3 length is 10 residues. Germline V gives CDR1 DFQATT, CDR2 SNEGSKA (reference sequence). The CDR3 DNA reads TGCAGTGCTGGGGACAATGAGCAGTTCTTC. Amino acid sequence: CSAGDNEQFF.

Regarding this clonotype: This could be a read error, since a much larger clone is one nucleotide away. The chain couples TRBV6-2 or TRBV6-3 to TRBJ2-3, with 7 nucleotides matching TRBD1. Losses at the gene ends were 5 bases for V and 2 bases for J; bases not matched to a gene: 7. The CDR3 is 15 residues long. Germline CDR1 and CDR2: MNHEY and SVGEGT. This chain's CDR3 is CASSPRQGPTDTQYF. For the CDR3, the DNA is TGTGCCAGCAGTCCCCGACAGGGCCCCACAGATACGCAGTATTTT.

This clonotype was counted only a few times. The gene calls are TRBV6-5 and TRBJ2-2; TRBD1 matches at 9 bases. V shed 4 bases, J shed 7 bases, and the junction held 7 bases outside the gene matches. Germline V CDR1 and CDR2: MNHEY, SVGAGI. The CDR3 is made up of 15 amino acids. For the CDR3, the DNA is TGTGCCAGCAGTTTCCCACAGGGGGCTGGCGGGGAGCTGTTTTTT. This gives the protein CASSFPQGAGGELFF.

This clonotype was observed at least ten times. DNA of the CDR3: TGCAGTGCTAGAGGAACTAGGTGGGGGGAGACCCAGTACTTC. Translation: CSARGTRWGETQYF. The V and J genes are TRBV20-1 and TRBJ2-5; D could derive from TRBD1 or TRBD2 (5 bases each). V was cut by 1 base and J by 5 bases, with 14 bases left in between. The CDR3 extends over 14 amino acids. Per the germline V gene, CDR1 is DFQATT and CDR2 is SNEGSKA (reference sequence).

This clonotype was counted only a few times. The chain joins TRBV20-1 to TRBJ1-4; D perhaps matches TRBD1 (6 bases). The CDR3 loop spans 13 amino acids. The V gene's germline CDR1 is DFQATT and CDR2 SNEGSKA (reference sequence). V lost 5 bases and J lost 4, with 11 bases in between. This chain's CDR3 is CSASDSFNEKLFF. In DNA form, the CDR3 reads TGCAGTGCTTCGGACAGCTTTAATGAAAAACTGTTTTTT.

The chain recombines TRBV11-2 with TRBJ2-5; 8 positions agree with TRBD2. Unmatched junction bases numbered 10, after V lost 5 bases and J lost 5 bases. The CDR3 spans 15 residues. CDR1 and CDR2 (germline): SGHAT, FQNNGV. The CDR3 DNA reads TGTGCCAGCAGCCCGACGGGGGGGGGCTTCGAGACCCAGTACTTC. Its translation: CASSPTGGGFETQYF.

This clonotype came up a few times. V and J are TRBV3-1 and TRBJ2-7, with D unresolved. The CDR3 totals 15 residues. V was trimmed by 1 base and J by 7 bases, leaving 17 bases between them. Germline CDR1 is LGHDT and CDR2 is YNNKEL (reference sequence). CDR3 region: CASSQGSELVGEQYF. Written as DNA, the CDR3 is TGTGCCAGCAGCCAAGGTTCGGAGTTGGTGGGGGAGCAGTACTTC.

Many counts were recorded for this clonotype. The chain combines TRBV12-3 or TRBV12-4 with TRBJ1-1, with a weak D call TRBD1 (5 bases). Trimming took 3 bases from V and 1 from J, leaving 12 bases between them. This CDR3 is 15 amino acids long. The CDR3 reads CASSFQGRGNTEAFF. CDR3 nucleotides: TGTGCCAGCAGTTTCCAGGGACGGGGGAACACTGAAGCTTTCTTT.

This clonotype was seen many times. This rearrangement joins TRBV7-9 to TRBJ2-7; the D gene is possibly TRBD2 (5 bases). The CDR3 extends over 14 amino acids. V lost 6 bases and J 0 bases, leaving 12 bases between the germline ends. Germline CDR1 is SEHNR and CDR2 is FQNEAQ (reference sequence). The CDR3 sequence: CASRKLDGSYEQYF. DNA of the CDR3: TGTGCCAGCAGGAAACTAGACGGCTCCTACGAGCAGTACTTC.

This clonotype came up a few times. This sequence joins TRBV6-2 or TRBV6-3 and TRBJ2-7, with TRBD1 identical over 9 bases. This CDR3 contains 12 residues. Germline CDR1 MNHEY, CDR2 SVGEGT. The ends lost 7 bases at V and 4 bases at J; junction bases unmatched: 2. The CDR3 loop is CASTDRGYEQYV. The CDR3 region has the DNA TGTGCCAGCACTGACAGGGGGTACGAGCAGTACGTC.

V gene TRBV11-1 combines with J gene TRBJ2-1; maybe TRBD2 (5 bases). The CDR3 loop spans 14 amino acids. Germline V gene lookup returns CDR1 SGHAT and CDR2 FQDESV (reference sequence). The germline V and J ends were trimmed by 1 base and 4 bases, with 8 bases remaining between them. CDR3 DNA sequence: TGTGCCAGCAGCTTAGTCCGGGAATACAATGAGCAGTTCTTC. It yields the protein CASSLVREYNEQFF.

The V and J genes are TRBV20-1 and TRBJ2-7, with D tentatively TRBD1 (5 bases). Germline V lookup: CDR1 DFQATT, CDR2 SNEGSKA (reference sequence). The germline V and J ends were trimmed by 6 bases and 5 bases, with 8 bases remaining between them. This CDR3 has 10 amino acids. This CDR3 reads CSAAGNEQYF. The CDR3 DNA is TGCAGTGCCGCAGGGAACGAGCAGTACTTC.

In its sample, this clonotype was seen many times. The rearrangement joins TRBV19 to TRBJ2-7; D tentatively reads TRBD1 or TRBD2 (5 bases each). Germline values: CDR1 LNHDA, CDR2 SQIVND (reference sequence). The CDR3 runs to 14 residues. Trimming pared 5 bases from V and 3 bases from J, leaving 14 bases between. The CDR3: CASSGGVDYYEQYF. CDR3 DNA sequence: TGTGCCAGTAGTGGGGGAGTCGACTACTACGAGCAGTACTTC.

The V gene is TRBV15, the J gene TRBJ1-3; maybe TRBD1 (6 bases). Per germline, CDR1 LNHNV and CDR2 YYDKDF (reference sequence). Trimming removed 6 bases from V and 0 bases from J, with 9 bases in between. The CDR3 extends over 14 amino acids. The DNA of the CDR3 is TGTGCCACCAGACAGGGAGGCTCTGGAAACACCATATATTTT. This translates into CATRQGGSGNTIYF.